This passage covers 13 T cell receptor beta chains from one sample sequenced in a study of cytomegalovirus exposure and HLA in healthy donors (TCRdb year 2017). Library preparation was by the immunoSEQ multiplex PCR assay. The multiplex PCR relied on a mix of 60 forward primers for TCR Vbeta segments and 13 reverse primers for TCR Jbeta segments. As stored in TCRdb, this immuneACCESS dataset retains in-frame rearrangements with V and J assigned. A fraction of the clones does not appear; measured against another copy, unresolved V genes explain less than half of the discrepancy, and the remainder lacks a known reason. Counted in this sample were about 220,000 clones; less than 85% of them appeared once. 0.63% of the sample rests with the top ten. Sequenced sample: PBMCs. Receptors originate from a young man in good health and CMV-seronegative.

This clone was seen ten or more times. V gene TRBV15 combines with J gene TRBJ1-4; 8 nucleotides align to TRBD1. V lost 0 bases and J lost 4; bases outside the gene matches: 4. Germline V lookup: CDR1 LNHNV, CDR2 YYDKDF (reference sequence). The CDR3 contains 16 residues. The CDR3, as DNA: TGTGCCACCAGCAGAGATCAAACAGGGGGTAATGAAAAACTGTTTTTT. It is translated as CATSRDQTGGNEKLFF.

V and J are TRBV5-1 and TRBJ2-4; 7 bases agree with TRBD2. The CDR3 covers 14 residues. CDR1 is SGHRS, CDR2 YFSETQ, per germline. V was clipped by 0 bases and J by 7 bases; unmatched bases: 4. Here the CDR3 DNA reads TGCGCCAGCAGCTTGGACGGGGAGGGTAACATTCAGTACTTC. Translating it yields CASSLDGEGNIQYF.

This chain links TRBV5-1 with TRBJ2-7; 9 bases map to TRBD1. Germline V gives CDR1 SGHRS, CDR2 YFSETQ. V dropped 3 bases and J dropped 9; count of bases not matched to a gene: 10. The CDR3 covers 14 residues. Here the CDR3 DNA reads TGCGCCAGCAGCTCGGCCGGGACAGGGTGGGGGCAGTACTTC. It encodes CASSSAGTGWGQYF.

The chain couples TRBV19 to TRBJ2-5, with a weak D call TRBD2 (7 bases). This CDR3 contains 15 residues. From germline, CDR1 is LNHDA and CDR2 SQIVND (reference sequence). V shed 9 bases and J shed 2 bases, with 19 bases lying between them. The CDR3 sequence: CASHLEGGRQETQYF. The CDR3 nucleotides are TGTGCCAGCCACCTCGAGGGGGGGCGACAAGAGACCCAGTACTTC.

This sequence joins TRBV10-3 and TRBJ2-6; 11 positions agree with TRBD2. The CDR3 contains 19 residues. Germline V gene data show CDR1 as ENHRY and CDR2 as SYGVKD. J was trimmed by 0 bases and V by 3 bases; bases with no gene match: 7. Here the CDR3 DNA reads TGTGCCATCAGTGACCCGGGACTAGCGGAAGCCTCTGGGGCCAACGTCCTGACTTTC. It encodes CAISDPGLAEASGANVLTF.

The chain links TRBV7-8 to TRBJ1-1, with 8 positions matching TRBD1. The V gene end was trimmed by 5 bases and the J gene end by 1 base; junction bases not matched to a gene: 3. CDR1 and CDR2 from the germline V gene are SGHVS and FQNEAQ. This CDR3 contains 14 residues. CDR3 in DNA: TGTGCCAGCAGCCCTGGACAGGGGAACACTGAAGCTTTCTTT. Its translation is CASSPGQGNTEAFF.

This clone was observed once. The rearrangement joins TRBV19 to TRBJ2-7, with D perhaps matching TRBD2 (6 bases). Germline V CDR1 and CDR2: LNHDA, SQIVND (reference sequence). The V and J ends lost 4 bases and 5 bases respectively, with 15 bases between them. The CDR3 extends over 14 amino acids. The CDR3 DNA reads TGTGCCAGTAGTACGACTAGAATGATCGACGAGCAGTACTTC. Residues: CASSTTRMIDEQYF.

The V and J genes are TRBV5-6 and TRBJ1-1; 8 bases agree with TRBD1. This CDR3 comprises 15 residues. Per the germline V gene, CDR1 is SGHDT and CDR2 is YYEEEE. Losses at the gene ends were 1 base for V and 1 base for J; bases not matched to a gene: 3. CDR3 bases: TGTGCCAGCAGCTTGACAGGGGGAGCGAACACTGAAGCTTTCTTT. It codes for CASSLTGGANTEAFF.

The genes are TRBV30 and TRBJ2-7; perhaps TRBD2 as D (6 bases). This CDR3 region has 11 residues. Trimming stripped 3 bases from V and 3 bases from J, with 6 bases between. CDR1 is GTSNPN and CDR2 is SVGIG in the germline V gene (reference sequence). CDR3 in DNA: TGTGCCTGGAGCGGGGGCTACGAGCAGTACTTC. It translates to CAWSGGYEQYF.

The J gene is TRBJ1-1, the V gene TRBV19, with 7 bases that match TRBD1. The CDR3 runs to 16 residues. The V gene's germline CDR1 is LNHDA and CDR2 SQIVND (reference sequence). The J segment lost 1 base and the V segment lost 2 bases, leaving 7 bases of the junction unmatched. CDR3 DNA: TGTGCCAGTAGTATAATTAAGACAGGGAGGAACACTGAAGCTTTCTTT. Translated: CASSIIKTGRNTEAFF.

The gene calls are TRBV29-1 and TRBJ1-2, with 12 bases lining up with TRBD1. There are 13 residues in the CDR3. J lost 3 bases, V lost 6 bases, and 2 bases had no gene match. The V gene's germline CDR1 is SQVTM and CDR2 ANQGSEA. This CDR3 reads CSVGTGGDYGYTF. Written as DNA, the CDR3 is TGCAGCGTGGGGACAGGGGGCGACTATGGCTACACCTTC.

The V gene is TRBV7-8, the J gene TRBJ2-3, with TRBD1 matching over 7 bases. With V trimmed by 5 bases and J by 4 bases, 9 bases remained unmatched. Germline V gives CDR1 SGHVS, CDR2 FQNEAQ. The CDR3 length is 15 residues. This CDR3 is CASSKYRGNPDTQYF. CDR3 nucleotide sequence: TGTGCCAGCAGCAAATACAGGGGAAATCCAGATACGCAGTATTTT.

V gene TRBV19 combines with J gene TRBJ2-5, with 8 bases identical to TRBD1. Germline CDR1 and CDR2: LNHDA and SQIVND (reference sequence). The CDR3 consists of 13 residues. After removal of 9 bases from V and 3 bases from J, the junction contained 6 bases not matched to a gene. CDR3 residues: CASRPGGEETQYF. For the CDR3, the DNA is TGTGCCAGCCGCCCAGGGGGCGAAGAGACCCAGTACTTC.